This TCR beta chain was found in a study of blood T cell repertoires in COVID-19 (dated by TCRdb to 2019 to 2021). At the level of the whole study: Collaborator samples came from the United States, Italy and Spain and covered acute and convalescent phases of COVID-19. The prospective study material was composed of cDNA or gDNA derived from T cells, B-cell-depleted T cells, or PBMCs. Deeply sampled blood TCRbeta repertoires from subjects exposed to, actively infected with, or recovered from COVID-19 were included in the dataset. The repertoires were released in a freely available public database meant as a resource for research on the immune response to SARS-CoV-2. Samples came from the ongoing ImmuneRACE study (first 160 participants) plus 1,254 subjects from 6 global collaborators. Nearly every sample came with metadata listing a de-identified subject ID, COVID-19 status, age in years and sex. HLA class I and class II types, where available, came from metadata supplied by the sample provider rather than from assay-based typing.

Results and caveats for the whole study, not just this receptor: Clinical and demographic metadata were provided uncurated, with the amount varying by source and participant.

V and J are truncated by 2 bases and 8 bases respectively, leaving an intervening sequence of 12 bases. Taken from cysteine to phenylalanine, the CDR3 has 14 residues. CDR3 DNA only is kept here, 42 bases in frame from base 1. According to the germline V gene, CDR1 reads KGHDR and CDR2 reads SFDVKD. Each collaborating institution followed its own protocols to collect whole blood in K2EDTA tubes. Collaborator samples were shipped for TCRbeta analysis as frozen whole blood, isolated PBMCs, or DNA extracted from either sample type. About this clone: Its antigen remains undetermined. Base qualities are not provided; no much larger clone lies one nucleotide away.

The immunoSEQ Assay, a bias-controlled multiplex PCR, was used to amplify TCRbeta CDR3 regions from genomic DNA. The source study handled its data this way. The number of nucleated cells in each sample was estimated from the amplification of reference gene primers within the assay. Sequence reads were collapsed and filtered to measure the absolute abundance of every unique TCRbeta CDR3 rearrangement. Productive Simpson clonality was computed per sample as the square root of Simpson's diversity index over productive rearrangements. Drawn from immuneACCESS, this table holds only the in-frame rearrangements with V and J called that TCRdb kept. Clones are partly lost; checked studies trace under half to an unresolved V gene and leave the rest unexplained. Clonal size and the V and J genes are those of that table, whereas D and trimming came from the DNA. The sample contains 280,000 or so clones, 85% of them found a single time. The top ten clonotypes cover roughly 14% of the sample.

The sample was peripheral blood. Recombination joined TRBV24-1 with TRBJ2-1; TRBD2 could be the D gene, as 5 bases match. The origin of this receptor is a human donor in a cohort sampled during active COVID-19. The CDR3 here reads CATSDWNGVDEQFF. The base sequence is TGTGCCACCAGTGATTGGAACGGGGTGGATGAGCAGTTCTTC.